This entry lists 18 T cell receptor beta chains sequenced from one sample in a study of T-cell memory formation after mild COVID-19. One entry per CDR3 protein, called by TCRdb with MiXCR from the 5' RACE reads. The profile covers some 210,000 distinct CDR3 sequences, with roughly a tenth appearing a single time and under 3.5% taken by the ten largest. Specimen: PBMCs or a T cell subset sorted from them (not recorded which). The source is a young man who had mild COVID-19 (a few samples of this study predate the infection). Cell type and time point are not known.

This clonotype was seen a handful of times. The V gene is TRBV5-1, the J gene TRBJ2-3, with D perhaps TRBD1 (6 bases). Trimming took 6 bases from V and 8 from J, leaving 22 bases between them. CDR3 size: 15 residues. Germline-derived CDR1 and CDR2 are SGHRS and YFSETQ. CDR3 loop: CASTDRTSTGGTQYF. The CDR3, as DNA: TGCGCCAGCACCGACCGGACGTCGACAGGCGGTACGCAGTATTTT.

This clonotype has more than one count but fewer than ten. This chain links TRBV7-3 with TRBJ2-2, with D unclear. The CDR3 contains 14 residues. V was trimmed by 1 base and J by 6 bases, leaving 9 bases between them. Germline CDR1 and CDR2: SGHTA and FQGTGA. The CDR3 protein is CASSLSRTAGELFF. The CDR3 DNA is TGTGCCAGCAGCTTAAGTCGCACGGCCGGGGAGCTGTTTTTT.

The chain joins TRBV20-1 to TRBJ2-3; TRBD2 matches at 8 bases. The CDR3 consists of 14 residues. With 5 bases clipped from V and 4 bases from J, the junction kept 8 bases outside the gene matches. Germline CDR1 is DFQATT and CDR2 is SNEGSKA (reference sequence). CDR3 nucleotide sequence: TGCAGTGCTTCGCGGGGGGATGGCGCAGATACGCAGTATTTT. It specifies CSASRGDGADTQYF.

Only a few counts were recorded for this clonotype. V gene TRBV5-1 combines with J gene TRBJ1-6, with 8 bases aligning to TRBD1. Germline assignment: CDR1 SGHRS and CDR2 YFSETQ. Unmatched junction bases numbered 12, after V lost 4 bases and J lost 6 bases. The CDR3 spans 17 residues. The CDR3 sequence: CASSVGPRGQGNSPLHF. The CDR3 coding sequence is TGCGCCAGCAGCGTGGGACCCAGGGGGCAGGGTAATTCACCCCTCCACTTT.

A few counts support this clonotype. The rearrangement uses TRBV12-3 or TRBV12-4 and TRBJ2-3; unclear D gene. V lost 3 bases to trimming and J lost 4 bases, with 5 bases between them. The CDR3 is made up of 12 amino acids. The CDR3 DNA follows: TGTGCCAGCAGTTTGTCCTCAGATACGCAGTATTTT. This translates into CASSLSSDTQYF.

This clonotype was seen a few times. CDR3 in DNA: TGTGCCAGCAGTTCCCGCCAGGTTTTGACGGTCGAAAAACTGTTTTTT. Translating it yields CASSSRQVLTVEKLFF. This rearrangement joins TRBV12-3 or TRBV12-4 to TRBJ1-4, with D hard to call. V lost 4 bases and J 8 bases, leaving 20 bases between the germline ends. CDR3 length equals 16 residues.

V is TRBV6-6 and J is TRBJ2-2; 8 bases map to TRBD1. Trimming took 10 bases from V and 2 from J; bases not matched to a gene: 6. This CDR3 contains 14 residues. Germline V CDR1 and CDR2: MNHNY, SVGAGI (reference sequence). CDR3 protein: CAITGQANTGELFF. CDR3 nucleotides: TGTGCCATCACGGGACAGGCCAACACCGGGGAGCTGTTTTTT.

This clonotype showed up many times. The rearrangement uses TRBV7-9 and TRBJ2-2, with 14 nucleotides matching TRBD2. The germline CDR1 and CDR2 sequences are SEHNR and FQNEAQ (reference sequence). The CDR3 loop spans 17 amino acids. V shed 5 bases, J shed 7 bases, and the junction held 9 bases outside the gene matches. CDR3 nucleotide sequence: TGTGCCAGCAGCCCCGGACTAGCGGGGGGATTGGACGGGGAGCTGTTTTTT. Translated, it gives CASSPGLAGGLDGELFF.

This clonotype has only a few counts. The V gene is TRBV19, the J gene TRBJ1-6, with D possibly TRBD1 on 5 matching bases. The germline CDR1 and CDR2 sequences are LNHDA and SQIVND (reference sequence). Trimming stripped 9 bases from V and 6 bases from J, with 9 bases between. The CDR3 has 12 residues. The CDR3 is CASGGGNSPLHF. The CDR3 DNA sequence: TGTGCCAGCGGGGGAGGTAATTCACCCCTCCACTTT.

The table lists this clonotype with a few counts. The gene calls are TRBV12-3 or TRBV12-4 and TRBJ1-2, with a possible D match to TRBD1 (5 bases). Trimming pared 7 bases from V and 3 bases from J, leaving 18 bases between. The CDR3 is made up of 15 amino acids. The CDR3 here is CASTLGGGPYYGYTF. The DNA of the CDR3 is TGTGCCAGCACCCTCGGGGGGGGACCCTACTATGGCTACACCTTC.

This clonotype came up a few times. The genes are TRBV2 and TRBJ1-5, with D perhaps TRBD1 (5 bases). Trimming pared 6 bases from V and 0 bases from J, leaving 9 bases between. CDR3 length: 14 amino acids. Germline CDR1 SNHLY, CDR2 FYNNEI. CDR3: CASSTQGSNQPQHF. The CDR3 bases are TGTGCCAGCAGCACGCAGGGTAGCAATCAGCCCCAGCATTTT.

This sequence joins TRBV3-1 and TRBJ2-1; tentatively, D is TRBD2 (7 bases). The CDR3 length is 15 residues. V lost 2 bases to trimming and J lost 6 bases, with 14 bases between them. Germline loops: CDR1 LGHDT, CDR2 YNNKEL (reference sequence). In nucleotides, the CDR3 is TGTGCCAGCAGCCAATTTGCGGGGGCCTTCAATGAGCAGTTCTTC. This gives the protein CASSQFAGAFNEQFF.

This clonotype was recorded many times. The chain couples TRBV5-6 to TRBJ2-7; TRBD1 is a possible D gene (5 bases). CDR1 SGHDT and CDR2 YYEEEE come from the germline V gene. The ends were cut back, 3 bases at V and 2 bases at J, with 6 bases in the middle. This CDR3 spans 12 amino acids. The CDR3 here is CASSSGPYEQYV. CDR3 DNA: TGTGCCAGCAGCTCAGGGCCCTACGAGCAGTACGTC.

The rearrangement links TRBV6-6 to TRBJ2-7; D is possibly TRBD1 or TRBD2 (6 bases each). The germline V gene encodes CDR1 MNHNY and CDR2 SVGAGI (reference sequence). The CDR3 runs to 15 residues. Between the trimmed V and J ends, which lost 4 bases and 4 bases, there was a span of 17 bases. The CDR3 is CASSSRVGGGYEQYV. The CDR3 region has the DNA TGTGCCAGCAGTTCCAGAGTTGGAGGGGGATACGAGCAGTACGTC.

This clonotype was counted between two and nine times. The CDR3 sequence: CASSTRRQTNYGYTF. The DNA of the CDR3 is TGCGCCAGCAGCACAAGAAGACAGACTAACTATGGCTACACCTTC. This rearrangement joins TRBV4-1 to TRBJ1-2, with D possibly matching TRBD1 (5 bases). Germline V gene data show CDR1 as MGHRA and CDR2 as YSYEKL. The CDR3 extends over 15 amino acids. V was cut by 5 bases and J by 0 bases, with 13 bases left in between.

J is TRBJ2-1 and V is TRBV7-2; D might be TRBD1 or TRBD2, each matching 6 bases. This CDR3 comprises 12 residues. V lost 1 base and J lost 12, with 10 bases in between. Per germline, CDR1 SGHTA and CDR2 FQGNSA. CDR3 region: CASSLEEGVQFF. For the CDR3, the DNA is TGTGCCAGCAGCTTAGAGGAGGGGGTGCAGTTCTTC.

This chain connects TRBV12-3 or TRBV12-4 to TRBJ2-7; D perhaps matches TRBD1 (6 bases). Trimming pared 4 bases from V and 2 bases from J, leaving 12 bases between. CDR3 length: 14 amino acids. Here the CDR3 DNA reads TGTGCCAGCAGTTCCGGGACACGACCCTACGAGCAGTACTTC. It yields the protein CASSSGTRPYEQYF.

This clonotype was counted between two and nine times. The chain combines TRBV12-3 or TRBV12-4 with TRBJ2-5; tentatively, D is TRBD2 (5 bases). Trimming removed 5 bases from V and 1 base from J, with 11 bases in between. The CDR3 consists of 14 residues. This chain's CDR3 is CASSTPGTQETQYF. DNA for the CDR3: TGTGCCAGCAGTACACCGGGAACCCAAGAGACCCAGTACTTC.